This record looks at one T cell receptor (beta chain) sequence and its context. In the original processing: Amplifying reference gene primers gave estimates of nucleated cell counts. Assay: immunoSEQ multiplex PCR; the TCRdb copy retains only in-frame clones and omits some. V and J calls plus clone size are reproduced from that table; the DNA served to infer D and trimming. The sample records 150,000 or so clones, about three quarters being singletons. The sample originates from a study of blood T cell repertoires in COVID-19. Study summary: Sites across the United States, Italy and Spain contributed samples from acute and convalescent COVID-19.

Looked up from germline, CDR1 is ENHRY and CDR2 is SYGVKD. The CDR3 is 15 amino acids. V lost 6 bases and J lost 2; bases outside the gene matches: 6. The receptor comes from a woman aged 50 to 60 who had recovered from COVID-19. The J gene is TRBJ2-7, the V gene TRBV10-3, with 11 nucleotides matching TRBD1. Material: PBMCs or T cells enriched from blood (not recorded which). Here the CDR3 DNA reads TGTGCCATCAGGGAGGGACAGGGGGGGGCCTACGAGCAGTACTTC. It encodes CAIREGQGGAYEQYF.